This section outlines one T cell receptor (beta chain) sequence together with its context. Its antigen is not identified. Only in-frame clones appear in the TCRdb table, and some are missing; sequencing was by immunoSEQ multiplex PCR. This sample carries 150,000 or so clones, 75% to 90% of them seen once, and the ten largest clones take about 1.9%. This record comes from a study of cytotoxic CD8 clonotypes in ibrutinib-treated CLL. Study-level background: It was after a median roughly eleven months of treatment, range 6 to 36, that response samples were taken. Regarding the study as a whole: With treatment, public clonotypes, which were uncommon, either contracted or remained stable. Baseline clonality, above age-matched healthy donor levels, tracked circulating CD8+ T-cell counts. Clonality grew at ibrutinib response; at progression, it decreased back toward baseline.

Here the sequenced sample was PBMCs, taken after 24 months of ibrutinib treatment. The receptor comes from a human donor with chronic lymphocytic leukemia.

CDR3 DNA sequence: TGCGCCAGCAGCTTGTCAGGGGCTGAGGGCTACACCTTC. This gives the protein CASSLSGAEGYTF. J is TRBJ1-2 and V is TRBV5-1, with D tentatively TRBD1 (6 bases). CDR3 size: 13 residues. CDR1 is SGHRS, CDR2 YFSETQ, per germline. Trimming removed 1 base from V and 8 bases from J, with 12 bases in between.